This TCR beta chain was captured by sequencing in a study of blood T cell repertoires in COVID-19. Some clones are missing from TCRdb's copy, which holds only in-frame ones; the method was immunoSEQ multiplex PCR. The table records under 350,000 clones, around nine tenths of them present only once. Seattle researchers signed up patients amid active infection and tracked them longitudinally. Germline CDR1 is MNHEY and CDR2 is SMNVEV (reference sequence). The CDR3 is made up of 15 amino acids. J gave up 6 bases and V 4 bases, and 8 bases lay outside the gene matches. The J gene is TRBJ1-2, the V gene TRBV27, with TRBD1 matching 10 bases. Sequenced sample: peripheral blood. This TCR was sampled from a woman aged 25 to 45 with COVID-19, enrolled during active disease. In nucleotides, the CDR3 is TGTGCCAGCAGTTACGACAGGGGGCATATCAATGGCTACACCTTC. It encodes CASSYDRGHINGYTF.